This T cell receptor (beta chain) was observed in a study of CD39 and CD103 CD8 tumor-infiltrating T cells. The germline V gene has CDR1 ENHRY and CDR2 SYGVKD. The CDR3 runs 14 residues. The ends lost 1 base at V and 9 bases at J; junction bases unmatched: 6. Data came from immunoSEQ multiplex PCR; TCRdb stores just in-frame clones and leaves some out. The profile shows approximately 17,000 clones, 85% to 95% of them singletons. The receptor was isolated from a human donor with head and neck squamous cell carcinoma. The material sequenced was CD8+ T cells sorted from blood. Subset reported: total memory CD8 T cells (CD45RA-CCR7+/-) from blood or uninvolved lymph node. J is TRBJ2-4 and V is TRBV10-3; 7 bases line up with TRBD1. The DNA for the CDR3 is TGTGCCATCAGTGAGTTAGAGGGGGCTGGCATTCAGTACTTC. This sequence encodes CAISELEGAGIQYF.